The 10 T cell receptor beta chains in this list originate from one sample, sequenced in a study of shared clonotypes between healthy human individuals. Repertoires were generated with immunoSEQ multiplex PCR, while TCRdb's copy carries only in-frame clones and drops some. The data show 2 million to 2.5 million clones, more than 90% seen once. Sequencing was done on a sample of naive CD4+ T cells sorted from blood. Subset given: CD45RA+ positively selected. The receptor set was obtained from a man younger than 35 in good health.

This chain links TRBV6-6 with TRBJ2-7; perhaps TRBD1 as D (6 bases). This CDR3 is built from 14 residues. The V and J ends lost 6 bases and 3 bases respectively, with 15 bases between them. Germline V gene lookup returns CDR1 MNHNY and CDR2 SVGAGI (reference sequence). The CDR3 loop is CASSPGTSDYEQYF. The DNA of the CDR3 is TGTGCCAGCAGCCCAGGGACATCCGACTACGAGCAGTACTTC.

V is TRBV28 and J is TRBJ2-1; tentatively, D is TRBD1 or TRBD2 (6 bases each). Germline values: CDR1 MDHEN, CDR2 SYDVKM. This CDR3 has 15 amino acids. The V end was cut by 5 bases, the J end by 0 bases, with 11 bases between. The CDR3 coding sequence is TGTGCCAGCAGTCATCGGGGGCGCTCCTACAATGAGCAGTTCTTC. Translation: CASSHRGRSYNEQFF.

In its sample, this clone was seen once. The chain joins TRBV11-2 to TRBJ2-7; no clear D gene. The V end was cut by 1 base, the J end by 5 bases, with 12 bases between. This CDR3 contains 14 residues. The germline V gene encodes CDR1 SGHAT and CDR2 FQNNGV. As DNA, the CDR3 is TGTGCCAGCAGCTTAGTCCTGGGTTTAGACGAGCAGTACTTC. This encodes CASSLVLGLDEQYF.

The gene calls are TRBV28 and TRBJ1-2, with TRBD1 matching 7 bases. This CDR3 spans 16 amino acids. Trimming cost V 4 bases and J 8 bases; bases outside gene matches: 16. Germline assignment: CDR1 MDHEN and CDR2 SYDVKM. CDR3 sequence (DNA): TGTGCCAGCAGTTCAACCTCCGTAGGGGGCGCAGGGGGCTACACCTTC. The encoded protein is CASSSTSVGGAGGYTF.

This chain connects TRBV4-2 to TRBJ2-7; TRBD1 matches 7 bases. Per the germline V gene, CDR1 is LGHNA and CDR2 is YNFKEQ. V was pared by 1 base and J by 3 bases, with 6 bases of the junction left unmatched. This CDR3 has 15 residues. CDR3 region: CASSQATGVGYEQYF. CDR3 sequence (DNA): TGTGCCAGCAGCCAAGCCACAGGGGTTGGCTACGAGCAGTACTTC.

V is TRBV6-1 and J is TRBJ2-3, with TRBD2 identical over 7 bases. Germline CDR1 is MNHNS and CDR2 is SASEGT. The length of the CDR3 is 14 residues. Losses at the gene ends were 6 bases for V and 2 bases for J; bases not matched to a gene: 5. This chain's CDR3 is CASRLADNTDTQYF. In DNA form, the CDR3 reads TGTGCCAGCAGGCTAGCGGACAACACAGATACGCAGTATTTT.

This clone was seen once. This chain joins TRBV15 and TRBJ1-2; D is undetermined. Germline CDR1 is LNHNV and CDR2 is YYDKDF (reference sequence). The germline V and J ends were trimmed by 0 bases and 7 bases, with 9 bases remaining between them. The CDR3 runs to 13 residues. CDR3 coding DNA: TGTGCCACCAGCAGAGAGCTCACGGGTGGCTACACCTTC. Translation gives CATSRELTGGYTF.

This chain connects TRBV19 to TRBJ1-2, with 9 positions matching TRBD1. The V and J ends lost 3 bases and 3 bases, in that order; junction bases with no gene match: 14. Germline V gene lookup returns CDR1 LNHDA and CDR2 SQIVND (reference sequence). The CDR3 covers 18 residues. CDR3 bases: TGTGCCAGTAGTATCGGTCCCGGACAGGGGTCTCTAGACTATGGCTACACCTTC. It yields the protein CASSIGPGQGSLDYGYTF.

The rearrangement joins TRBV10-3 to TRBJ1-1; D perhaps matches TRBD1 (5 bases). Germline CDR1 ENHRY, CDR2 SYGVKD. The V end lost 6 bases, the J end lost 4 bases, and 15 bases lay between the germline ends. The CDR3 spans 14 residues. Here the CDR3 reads CAIRWSGGSTEAFF. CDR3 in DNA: TGTGCCATCAGATGGTCTGGGGGGAGCACTGAAGCTTTCTTT.

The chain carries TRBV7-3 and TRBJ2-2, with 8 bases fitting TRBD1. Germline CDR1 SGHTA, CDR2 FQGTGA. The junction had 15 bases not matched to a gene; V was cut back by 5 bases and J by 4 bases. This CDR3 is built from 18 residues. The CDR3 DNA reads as TGTGCCAGCAGCGACTACAGGGGGGTGTCGCGAAGCACCGGGGAGCTGTTTTTT. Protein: CASSDYRGVSRSTGELFF. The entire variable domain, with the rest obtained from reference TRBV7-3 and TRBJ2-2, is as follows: GAGVSQTPSNKVTEKGKYVELRCDPISGHTALYWYRQSLGQGPEFLIYFQGTGAADDSGLPNDRFFAVRPEGSVSTLKIQRTERGDSAVYLCASSDYRGVSRSTGELFFGEGSRLTVL.